This T cell receptor (beta chain) came from a study of beta chain features in type 1 diabetes. The study, taken as a whole, reports: Shorter TCRB CDR3s, moderately but significantly so, marked every one of the four CD4+ subsets in Type 1 diabetes patients. A cDNA-based sequencing approach could over-represent cells with high TCR expression.

The length of the CDR3 is 15 residues. Germline lookup yields CDR1 SGHRS and CDR2 YFSETQ. Trimming left V 4 bases short and J 0 bases short, with 11 bases between. A CD45RO/CCR7/CD25/CD127/CD95/CD27 panel sorted naive, central memory, regulatory and stem cell-like memory CD4+ cells. TCRB transcripts that were expressed got sequenced, as all of the isolated RNA had been reverse transcribed. Read counts averaged approximately 3.6 million for samples of naive, central memory and regulatory T cells. Here immunoSEQ multiplex PCR was the method, and the copy in TCRdb shows in-frame clones only, minus some. Among around 100,000 clones listed, approximately 30% were seen once. A few counts support this clone. Its specificity is unknown.

The sequence derives from a woman aged 18-35 years with type 1 diabetes. Source material: central memory CD4+ T cells from blood. The chain couples TRBV5-1 to TRBJ2-1, with D perhaps TRBD2 (5 bases). CDR3 sequence reads: CASSLAQSSYNEQFF. The CDR3 DNA sequence: TGCGCCAGCAGCCTAGCTCAATCCTCCTACAATGAGCAGTTCTTC.